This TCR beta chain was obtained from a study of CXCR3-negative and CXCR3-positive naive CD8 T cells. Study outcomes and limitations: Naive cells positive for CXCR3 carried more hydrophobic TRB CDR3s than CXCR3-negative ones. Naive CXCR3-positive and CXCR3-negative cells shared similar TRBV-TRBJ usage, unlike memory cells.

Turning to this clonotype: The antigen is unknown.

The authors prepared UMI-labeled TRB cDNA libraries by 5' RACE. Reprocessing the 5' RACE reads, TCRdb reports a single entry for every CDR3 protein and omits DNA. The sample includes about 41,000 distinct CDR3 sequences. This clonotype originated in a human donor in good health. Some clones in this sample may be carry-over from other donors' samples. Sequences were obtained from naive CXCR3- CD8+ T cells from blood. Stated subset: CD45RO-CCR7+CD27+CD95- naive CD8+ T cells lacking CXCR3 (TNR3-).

This CDR3 reads CASSSTGYNEKLFF. V and J are TRBV12-3 or TRBV12-4 and TRBJ1-4; the TRBD1 assignment by TCRdb is unverifiable without DNA. The CDR3 is 14 amino acids.